A single sample gave rise to the 21 T cell receptor beta chains below, sequenced in a study of T cells in localized non-small cell lung cancer. The data were produced by immunoSEQ multiplex PCR, yet TCRdb's version contains in-frame clones alone and is incomplete. This table has approximately 1,400 clones, 22% appearing once. The sequenced sample was normal lung tissue next to the tumor, obtained before any cancer treatment. Every receptor here comes from a female donor of 60 years or more with stage II squamous cell lung carcinoma.

By frequency in the sample, this clone is medium-sized. This chain connects TRBV6-8 to TRBJ2-5, with a possible D match to TRBD2 (6 bases). V lost 6 bases and J 3 bases, leaving 8 bases between the germline ends. Germline loops: CDR1 MNHGY, CDR2 SAAAGT. The CDR3 has 12 amino acids. The CDR3 loop reads CASRWGEETQYF. The CDR3 nucleotides are TGTGCCAGCAGGTGGGGGGAAGAGACCCAGTACTTC.

The V gene is TRBV7-2, the J gene TRBJ2-1; maybe TRBD1 (6 bases). V was trimmed by 2 bases and J by 8 bases, leaving 10 bases between them. Germline CDR1 reads SGHTA; CDR2 reads FQGNSA. The CDR3 is 13 residues long. Here the CDR3 reads CASSLTYRDEQFF. In DNA, the CDR3 is TGTGCCAGCAGCTTAACTTACAGGGATGAGCAGTTCTTC.

A few counts support this clone. The CDR3 loop reads CASSFGRLTEAFF. CDR3 coding DNA: TGTGCCAGCAGTTTCGGGCGGCTCACTGAAGCTTTCTTT. The genes are TRBV28 and TRBJ1-1; D is undetermined. The CDR3 runs 13 residues. V shed 3 bases and J shed 4 bases, with 9 bases lying between them. CDR1 is MDHEN and CDR2 is SYDVKM in the germline V gene.

This clone was counted between two and nine times. The chain employs TRBV11-3 and TRBJ1-2, with TRBD1 matching over 8 bases. The germline CDR1 and CDR2 sequences are SGHNT and YENEEA. The CDR3 has 15 residues. V lost 5 bases, J lost 4 bases, and 9 bases stayed unmatched. CDR3 sequence (DNA): TGTGCCAGCAGCCTCGGAGGACAGGGAGTCTATGGCTACACCTTC. It specifies CASSLGGQGVYGYTF.

This clone has only a few counts. The CDR3: CASSSRLAGERNEQFF. The CDR3 DNA is TGTGCCAGCAGCTCCAGACTAGCGGGAGAACGTAATGAGCAGTTCTTC. The rearrangement uses TRBV11-3 and TRBJ2-1, with TRBD2 matching over 12 bases. Germline lookup yields CDR1 SGHNT and CDR2 YENEEA. CDR3 length equals 16 residues. J gave up 7 bases and V 4 bases, and 8 bases lay outside the gene matches.

This sequence joins TRBV19 and TRBJ1-2; 7 positions match TRBD1. Germline lookup yields CDR1 LNHDA and CDR2 SQIVND (reference sequence). The CDR3 has 22 amino acids. V lost 0 bases, J lost 4 bases, and 26 bases stayed unmatched. The CDR3 DNA sequence: TGTGCCAGTAGTATAGATCTTGTACAGGGGAGGTTAGGGAGGATGAGCGGCTATGGCTACACCTTC. The encoded protein is CASSIDLVQGRLGRMSGYGYTF.

This clone was detected only a few times. V is TRBV29-1 and J is TRBJ1-1, with D perhaps matching TRBD1 (5 bases). This CDR3 has 13 residues. Trimming stripped 0 bases from V and 11 bases from J, with 16 bases between. In germline, CDR1 is SQVTM, CDR2 ANQGSEA. The CDR3 reads CSVEDPGRRGAFF. CDR3 DNA sequence: TGCAGCGTTGAAGATCCGGGACGTCGTGGGGCTTTCTTT.

By frequency in the sample, this clone is medium-sized (0.01 to 0.1%). The chain recombines TRBV6-8 with TRBJ2-5; D unresolved. The CDR3 has 14 residues. Between the trimmed V and J ends, which lost 3 bases and 2 bases, there was a span of 10 bases. CDR1 MNHGY and CDR2 SAAAGT come from the germline V gene. DNA of the CDR3: TGTGCCAGCAGTTATTTGGCAGAGCAAGAGACCCAGTACTTC. Protein product: CASSYLAEQETQYF.

This clone has only a few counts. The chain couples TRBV19 to TRBJ1-1; D is possibly TRBD1 (5 bases). The CDR3 runs 12 residues. Trimming pared 4 bases from V and 4 bases from J, leaving 7 bases between. Germline V gene lookup returns CDR1 LNHDA and CDR2 SQIVND (reference sequence). The CDR3 spells CASSTGLTEAFF. Here the CDR3 DNA reads TGTGCCAGTAGTACGGGGCTCACTGAAGCTTTCTTT.

This chain connects TRBV6-8 to TRBJ2-3, with 9 bases lining up with TRBD2. V trimming: 2 bases; J trimming: 7 bases; junction bases outside the gene matches: 13. Per germline, CDR1 MNHGY and CDR2 SAAAGT. This CDR3 has 17 amino acids. CDR3 region: CASSYRSGTSPFNTQYF. Written as DNA, the CDR3 is TGTGCCAGCAGTTACCGATCCGGGACTAGCCCGTTTAATACGCAGTATTTT.

The chain joins TRBV19 to TRBJ2-2; no firm D call. Trimming left V 5 bases short and J 7 bases short, with 14 bases between. In germline, CDR1 is LNHDA, CDR2 SQIVND (reference sequence). This CDR3 has 14 residues. The CDR3 nucleotides read TGTGCCAGTAGTGGTGGGCGGATGATCGGGGAGCTGTTTTTT. Translating gives CASSGGRMIGELFF.

This clone was counted only a few times. J is TRBJ2-5 and V is TRBV11-3, with TRBD2 identical over 7 bases. Germline CDR1 SGHNT, CDR2 YENEEA. Trimming at V came to 5 bases and at J to 5 bases, leaving 11 bases not matched to a gene. CDR3 length: 15 amino acids. The CDR3 loop is CASSRSSLGGETQYF. The CDR3 nucleotides read TGTGCCAGCAGCCGATCCTCGTTGGGAGGGGAGACCCAGTACTTC.

The chain uses TRBV29-1 and TRBJ2-3; D unresolved. With 3 bases removed from V and 5 bases from J, the gap between germline ends came to 9 bases. The CDR3 covers 12 residues. Germline CDR1 is SQVTM and CDR2 is ANQGSEA. This chain's CDR3 is CSVEQYGDTQYF. Written as DNA, the CDR3 is TGCAGCGTTGAGCAGTACGGAGATACGCAGTATTTT.

This clone was seen a few times. The J gene is TRBJ1-1, the V gene TRBV6-8; weak D call: TRBD1 (5 bases). V lost 4 bases, J lost 5 bases, and 14 bases lay in between. CDR1 is MNHGY, CDR2 SAAAGT, per germline. This CDR3 has 14 residues. The CDR3 DNA follows: TGTGCCAGCAGTTGGTCCCAGGGAGATACTGAAGCTTTCTTT. Encoded protein: CASSWSQGDTEAFF.

The sample holds a few counts of this clone. V usage is TRBV28 and J usage is TRBJ1-2; 7 bases agree with TRBD1. V lost 5 bases to trimming and J lost 4 bases; unmatched junction nucleotides: 4. This CDR3 has 13 amino acids. CDR1 is MDHEN and CDR2 is SYDVKM in the germline V gene. The CDR3 DNA reads as TGTGCCAGCAGTGACAGGGTAGGCTATGGCTACACCTTC. Protein: CASSDRVGYGYTF.

V usage is TRBV14 and J usage is TRBJ2-7; tentative D call: TRBD1 (6 bases). With 4 bases removed from V and 2 bases from J, the gap between germline ends came to 12 bases. Germline CDR1 reads SGHDN; CDR2 reads FVKESK. The CDR3 runs 14 residues. DNA for the CDR3: TGTGCCAGCAGCCCACGGACAGTCCCCTACGAGCAGTACTTC. Protein product: CASSPRTVPYEQYF.

The rearrangement joins TRBV18 to TRBJ2-2; no reliable D call. This CDR3 has 17 amino acids. V lost 5 bases and J 2 bases, leaving 18 bases between the germline ends. Per germline, CDR1 KGHSH and CDR2 LQKENI. The CDR3 spells CASSLLKLAANTGELFF. The CDR3 coding sequence is TGTGCCAGCTCATTGTTAAAATTGGCAGCTAACACCGGGGAGCTGTTTTTT.

The rearrangement uses TRBV29-1 and TRBJ1-1; TRBD1 aligns across 7 bases. CDR3 length: 14 amino acids. With 6 bases clipped from V and 1 base from J, the junction kept 8 bases outside the gene matches. CDR1 and CDR2 (germline): SQVTM, ANQGSEA. CDR3 sequence reads: CSVQTGQANTEAFF. The CDR3 bases are TGCAGCGTCCAGACAGGACAGGCGAACACTGAAGCTTTCTTT.

The chain links TRBV25-1 to TRBJ1-3; no definite D call. The CDR3 covers 13 residues. Trimming pared 7 bases from V and 0 bases from J, leaving 7 bases between. The germline gives CDR1 MGHDK, CDR2 SYGVNS. The CDR3 DNA follows: TGTGCCAGCACCCCAGCCTCTGGAAACACCATATATTTT. It is translated as CASTPASGNTIYF.

In its sample, this clone ranks as large. The chain couples TRBV11-3 to TRBJ2-2, with TRBD1 matching over 9 bases. V lost 6 bases and J lost 6; bases outside the gene matches: 8. Germline CDR1 reads SGHNT; CDR2 reads YENEEA. This CDR3 has 15 residues. CDR3 sequence reads: CASRPTGGAAGELFF. The CDR3 nucleotides read TGTGCCAGCAGGCCCACAGGGGGCGCAGCCGGGGAGCTGTTTTTT.

The V call is TRBV19, the J call TRBJ1-6; 8 bases are shared with TRBD1. J lost 2 bases, V lost 3 bases, and 12 bases had no gene match. The CDR3 spans 19 residues. Germline V gene sequence: CDR1 LNHDA, CDR2 SQIVND (reference sequence). CDR3 in DNA: TGTGCCAGTAGTATGTGGACAGGGAGCGGTTCGGCCTATAATTCACCCCTCCACTTT. Its translation is CASSMWTGSGSAYNSPLHF.